The 9 T cell receptor beta chains reported below all come from one sample, sequenced in a study of T cell responses to AZD1222 COVID-19 vaccine. TCRdb's copy holds only in-frame clones and misses some; the assay was immunoSEQ multiplex PCR. Altogether roughly 100,000 clones are present, roughly 91% being singletons, with the ten largest covering 7% to 10%. Sequences were derived from peripheral blood, sampled on day 0 of AZD1222 vaccination. The receptor source for this set is an adult in good health.

The chain employs TRBV6-1 and TRBJ2-1; 9 nucleotides agree with TRBD2. This CDR3 has 20 amino acids. Per germline, CDR1 MNHNS and CDR2 SASEGT. V dropped 0 bases and J dropped 5; count of bases not matched to a gene: 17. As DNA, the CDR3 is TGTGCCAGCAGTGAAGCGCAGTATTGGACTAGCGCCCGAGTAAACAATGAGCAGTTCTTC. Its protein is CASSEAQYWTSARVNNEQFF.

This chain connects TRBV7-9 to TRBJ2-1; TRBD2 matches 9 bases. The CDR3 totals 15 residues. Germline lookup yields CDR1 SEHNR and CDR2 FQNEAQ (reference sequence). V lost 3 bases to trimming and J lost 5 bases; unmatched junction nucleotides: 5. CDR3 DNA sequence: TGTGCCAGCAGCTTCCCTAGCGGGACCAACAATGAGCAGTTCTTC. This sequence encodes CASSFPSGTNNEQFF.

The V gene is TRBV4-3, the J gene TRBJ2-5, with 10 positions matching TRBD2. Germline trimming cut 4 bases from V and 4 bases from J; bases unmatched to any gene: 3. CDR1 is LGHNA and CDR2 is YSLEER in the germline V gene. The CDR3 runs 14 residues. The CDR3 protein is CASSRLAGGETQYF. The CDR3 bases are TGCGCCAGCAGCCGGTTAGCGGGAGGAGAGACCCAGTACTTC.

V gene TRBV7-8 combines with J gene TRBJ2-7; D remains ambiguous. CDR1 is SGHVS and CDR2 is FQNEAQ in the germline V gene. This CDR3 has 14 amino acids. V dropped 1 base and J dropped 0 bases, with 7 bases sitting between them. The CDR3 bases are TGTGCCAGCAGCTTAGACCACAGCTCCTACGAGCAGTACTTC. This sequence encodes CASSLDHSSYEQYF. Together with reference TRBV7-8 and TRBJ2-7, the CDR3 gives the full variable domain: GAGVSQSPRYKVAKRGQDVALRCDPISGHVSLFWYQQALGQGPEFLTYFQNEAQLDKSGLPSDRFFAERPEGSVSTLKIQRTQQEDSAVYLCASSLDHSSYEQYFGPGTRLTVT.

The gene calls are TRBV7-6 and TRBJ1-3; TRBD1 aligns across 7 bases. Germline CDR1 is SGHVS and CDR2 is FNYEAQ. The length of the CDR3 is 16 residues. The V gene end was trimmed by 5 bases and the J gene end by 4 bases; junction bases not matched to a gene: 11. This CDR3 is CASSLVQGEVGNTIYF. The CDR3 coding sequence is TGTGCCAGCAGCCTCGTTCAGGGGGAGGTGGGAAACACCATATATTTT.

The CDR3 loop is CASSKGDAGSPQHF. CDR3 bases: TGTGCCAGCAGTAAGGGGGACGCCGGGTCGCCCCAGCATTTT. This chain joins TRBV2 and TRBJ1-5; TRBD1 might be the D (6 bases). With 5 bases removed from V and 9 bases from J, the gap between germline ends came to 17 bases. The CDR3 consists of 14 residues. Germline V gives CDR1 SNHLY, CDR2 FYNNEI.

The chain has TRBV11-2 and TRBJ1-1, with D maybe TRBD1 (5 bases). Between the trimmed V and J ends, which lost 1 base and 0 bases, there was a span of 12 bases. This CDR3 has 16 residues. Germline V gene sequence: CDR1 SGHAT, CDR2 FQNNGV. For the CDR3, the DNA is TGTGCCAGCAGCTTAGGTGCAGGGCCGTTGAACACTGAAGCTTTCTTT. Translating gives CASSLGAGPLNTEAFF.

This clone was counted a single time. V gene TRBV27 combines with J gene TRBJ1-4; no definite D call. Germline values: CDR1 MNHEY, CDR2 SMNVEV (reference sequence). The V end was cut by 4 bases, the J end by 4 bases, with 13 bases between. This CDR3 has 15 amino acids. This CDR3 reads CASSWASDVNEKLFF. CDR3 in DNA: TGTGCCAGCAGTTGGGCTTCGGACGTTAATGAAAAACTGTTTTTT.

The V gene is TRBV28, the J gene TRBJ2-1, with no clear D. Germline CDR1 and CDR2: MDHEN and SYDVKM. The CDR3 is made up of 14 amino acids. Trimming left V 5 bases short and J 6 bases short, with 14 bases between. CDR3 in amino acids: CASSRPALGNEQFF. CDR3 sequence (DNA): TGTGCCAGCAGTCGACCCGCATTGGGCAATGAGCAGTTCTTC. The full variable domain, its missing parts supplied by reference TRBV28 and TRBJ2-1, is DVKVTQSSRYLVKRTGEKVFLECVQDMDHENMFWYRQDPGLGLRLIYFSYDVKMKEKGDIPEGYSVSREKKERFSLILESASTNQTSMYLCASSRPALGNEQFFGPGTRLTVL.